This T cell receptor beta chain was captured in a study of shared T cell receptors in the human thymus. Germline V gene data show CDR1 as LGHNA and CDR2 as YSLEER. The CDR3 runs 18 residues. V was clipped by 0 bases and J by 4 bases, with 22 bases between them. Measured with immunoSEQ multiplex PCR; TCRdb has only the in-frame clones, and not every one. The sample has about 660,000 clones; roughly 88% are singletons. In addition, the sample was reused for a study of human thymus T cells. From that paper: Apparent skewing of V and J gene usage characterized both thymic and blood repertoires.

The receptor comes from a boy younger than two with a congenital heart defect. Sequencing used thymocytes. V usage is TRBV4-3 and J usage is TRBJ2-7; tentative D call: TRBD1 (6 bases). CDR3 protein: CASSQESLRGTDHYEQYF. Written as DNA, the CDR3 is TGCGCCAGCAGCCAAGAAAGTCTGAGGGGGACGGATCATTACGAGCAGTACTTC.